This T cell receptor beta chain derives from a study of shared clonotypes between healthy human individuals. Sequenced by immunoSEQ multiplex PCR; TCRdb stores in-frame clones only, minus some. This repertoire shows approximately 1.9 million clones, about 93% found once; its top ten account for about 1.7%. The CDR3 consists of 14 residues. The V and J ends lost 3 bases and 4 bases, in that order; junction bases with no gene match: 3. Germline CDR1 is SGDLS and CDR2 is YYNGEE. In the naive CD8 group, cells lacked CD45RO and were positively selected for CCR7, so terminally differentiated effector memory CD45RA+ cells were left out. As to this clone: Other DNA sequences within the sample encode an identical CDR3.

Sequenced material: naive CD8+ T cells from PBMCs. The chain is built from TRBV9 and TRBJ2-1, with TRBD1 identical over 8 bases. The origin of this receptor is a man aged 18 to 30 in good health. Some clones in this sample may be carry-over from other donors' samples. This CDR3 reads CASSAWTGYNEQFF. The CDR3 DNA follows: TGTGCCAGCAGCGCCTGGACAGGGTACAATGAGCAGTTCTTC.